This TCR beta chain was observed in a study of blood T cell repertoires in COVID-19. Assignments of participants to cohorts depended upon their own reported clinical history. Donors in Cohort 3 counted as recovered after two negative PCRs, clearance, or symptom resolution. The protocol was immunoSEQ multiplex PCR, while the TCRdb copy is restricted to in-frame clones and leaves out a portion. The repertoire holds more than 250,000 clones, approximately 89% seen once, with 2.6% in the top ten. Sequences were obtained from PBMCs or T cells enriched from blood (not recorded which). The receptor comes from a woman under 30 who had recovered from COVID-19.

For the CDR3, the DNA is TGTGCCAGCAGTCCCGAGACAGGGTATAGCAATCAGCCCCAGCATTTT. Protein sequence: CASSPETGYSNQPQHF. The chain recombines TRBV25-1 with TRBJ1-5, with 7 bases lining up with TRBD1. The trim removed 5 bases at V and 0 bases at J, leaving 7 bases unmatched. This CDR3 comprises 16 residues. Germline lookup yields CDR1 MGHDK and CDR2 SYGVNS. Complete variable domain (other parts from reference TRBV25-1 and TRBJ1-5): EADIYQTPRYLVIGTGKKITLECSQTMGHDKMYWYQQDPGMELHLIHYSYGVNSTEKGDLSSESTVSRIRTEHFPLTLESARPSHTSQYLCASSPETGYSNQPQHFGDGTRLSIL.